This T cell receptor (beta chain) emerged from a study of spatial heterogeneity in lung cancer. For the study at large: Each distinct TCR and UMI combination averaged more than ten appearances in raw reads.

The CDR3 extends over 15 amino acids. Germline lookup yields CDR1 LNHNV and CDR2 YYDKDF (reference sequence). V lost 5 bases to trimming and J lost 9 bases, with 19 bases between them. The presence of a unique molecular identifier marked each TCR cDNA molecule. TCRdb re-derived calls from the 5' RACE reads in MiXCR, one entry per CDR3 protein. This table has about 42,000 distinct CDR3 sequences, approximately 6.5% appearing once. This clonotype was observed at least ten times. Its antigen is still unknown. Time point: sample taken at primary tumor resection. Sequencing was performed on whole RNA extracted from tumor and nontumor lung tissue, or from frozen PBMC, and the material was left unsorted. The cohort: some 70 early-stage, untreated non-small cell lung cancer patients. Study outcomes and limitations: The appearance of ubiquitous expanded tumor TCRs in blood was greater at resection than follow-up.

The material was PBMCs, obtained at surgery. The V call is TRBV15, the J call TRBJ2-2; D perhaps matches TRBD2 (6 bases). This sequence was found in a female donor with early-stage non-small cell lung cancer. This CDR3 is CATSGHTGVVRELFF. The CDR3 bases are TGTGCCACCAGCGGACATACGGGGGTGGTAAGGGAGCTGTTTTTT.